This is a list of T cell receptor beta chains from one sample in a study of Ad26.COV2.S vaccination and SARS-CoV-2 variants. Using immunoSEQ multiplex PCR, the repertoire was profiled, and TCRdb retains in-frame clones only, with some absent. This table holds around 400,000 clones, around 82% found once. The sample in question was peripheral blood, obtained in a trial of Ad26.COV2.S vaccine versus placebo. These receptor sequences come from a person between 18 and 65 years old who received the Ad26.COV2.S COVID-19 vaccine or a placebo. Each CDR3 is given with its conserved first and last residue. The D gene is left open where the match is weak. Some rows have no size entry. The others give once, few or many, or a class for an expanded clone.

abundance: NA; j_gene: TRBJ1-1; d_gene: NA; len: 14; v_gene: TRBV6-6; CDR3aa: CASTQLRGTREAFF; CDR3nt: TGTGCCAGCACCCAACTTAGGGGAACAAGAGAAGCTTTCTTT
abundance: NA; j_gene: TRBJ1-4; d_gene: NA; len: 13; v_gene: TRBV29-1; CDR3aa: CSVRGAFGEKLFF; CDR3nt: TGCAGCGTTCGTGGGGCTTTCGGTGAAAAACTGTTTTTT
abundance: NA; j_gene: TRBJ1-1; d_gene: NA; len: 11; v_gene: TRBV7-9; CDR3aa: CASRTGPEAFF; CDR3nt: TGTGCCAGCAGGACTGGTCCTGAAGCTTTCTTT
abundance: NA; j_gene: TRBJ2-1; d_gene: NA; len: 14; v_gene: TRBV6-5; CDR3aa: CASSYSGSYNEQFF; CDR3nt: TGTGCCAGCAGTTACTCGGGAAGCTACAATGAGCAGTTCTTC
abundance: NA; j_gene: TRBJ2-7; d_gene: TRBD1; len: 14; v_gene: TRBV4-1; CDR3aa: CASSPGTGYREQYF; CDR3nt: TGCGCCAGCAGCCCGGGGACAGGGTATCGGGAGCAGTACTTC
abundance: few; j_gene: TRBJ2-7; d_gene: TRBD1; len: 13; v_gene: TRBV27; CDR3aa: CASSDRGLYEQYF; CDR3nt: TGTGCCAGCAGCGACAGGGGGCTCTACGAGCAGTACTTC
abundance: NA; j_gene: TRBJ1-1; d_gene: TRBD1; len: 12; v_gene: TRBV29-1; CDR3aa: CSVRQGNTEAFF; CDR3nt: TGCAGCGTACGACAGGGGAACACTGAAGCTTTCTTT
abundance: NA; j_gene: TRBJ2-4; d_gene: TRBD1; len: 17; v_gene: TRBV4-1; CDR3aa: CASRKGTEASAKNIQYF; CDR3nt: TGCGCCAGCAGAAAGGGGACAGAAGCTTCAGCCAAAAACATTCAGTACTTC
abundance: few; j_gene: TRBJ1-5; d_gene: NA; len: 15; v_gene: TRBV3-1/TRBV3-2; CDR3aa: CASSAHQGLDQPQHF; CDR3nt: TGTGCCAGCAGCGCCCATCAGGGGCTGGATCAGCCCCAGCATTTT
abundance: NA; j_gene: TRBJ1-2; d_gene: NA; len: 13; v_gene: TRBV6-5; CDR3aa: CASSYERKGRYTF; CDR3nt: TGTGCCAGCAGTTATGAACGTAAGGGGCGCTACACCTTC
abundance: NA; j_gene: TRBJ2-7; d_gene: TRBD2; len: 13; v_gene: TRBV4-2; CDR3aa: CASSRLAGGEQYF; CDR3nt: TGTGCCAGCAGCCGACTAGCGGGAGGCGAGCAGTACTTC
abundance: NA; j_gene: TRBJ2-7; d_gene: NA; len: 11; v_gene: TRBV7-9; CDR3aa: CASSLVDEQYF; CDR3nt: TGTGCCAGCAGCTTAGTAGACGAGCAGTACTTC
abundance: NA; j_gene: TRBJ2-1; d_gene: NA; len: 15; v_gene: TRBV24-1; CDR3aa: CATSRRGEGRNEQFF; CDR3nt: TGTGCCACCAGTAGAAGGGGGGAGGGCCGGAATGAGCAGTTCTTC
abundance: NA; j_gene: TRBJ2-3; d_gene: NA; len: 14; v_gene: TRBV3-1/TRBV3-2; CDR3aa: CASGAHSQGDTQYF; CDR3nt: TGTGCCAGCGGGGCCCACTCTCAAGGAGATACGCAGTATTTT
abundance: NA; j_gene: TRBJ1-5; d_gene: NA; len: 13; v_gene: TRBV5-5; CDR3aa: CASSPDPNQPQHF; CDR3nt: TGTGCCAGCAGCCCTGACCCCAATCAGCCCCAGCATTTT
abundance: NA; j_gene: TRBJ2-7; d_gene: NA; len: 12; v_gene: TRBV2; CDR3aa: CASSPEKYEQYF; CDR3nt: TGTGCCAGCAGTCCAGAAAAATACGAGCAGTACTTC
abundance: NA; j_gene: TRBJ2-3; d_gene: NA; len: 11; v_gene: TRBV7-9; CDR3aa: CASSPAGTQYF; CDR3nt: TGTGCCAGCAGCCCCGCGGGTACGCAGTATTTT
abundance: NA; j_gene: TRBJ2-7; d_gene: TRBD1; len: 15; v_gene: TRBV10-3; CDR3aa: CAISFGQGGSYEQYF; CDR3nt: TGTGCCATCAGCTTTGGACAGGGGGGTTCCTACGAGCAGTACTTC
abundance: NA; j_gene: TRBJ1-1; d_gene: TRBD1; len: 15; v_gene: TRBV6-5; CDR3aa: CASRAGGTGNTEAFF; CDR3nt: TGTGCCAGCAGGGCAGGGGGCACAGGGAACACTGAAGCTTTCTTT
abundance: NA; j_gene: TRBJ2-5; d_gene: NA; len: 14; v_gene: TRBV4-1; CDR3aa: CASSPLGYQETQYF; CDR3nt: TGCGCCAGCAGCCCGCTGGGATACCAAGAGACCCAGTACTTC
abundance: once; j_gene: TRBJ1-2; d_gene: NA; len: 14; v_gene: TRBV7-9; CDR3aa: CASSLVGVGYGYTF; CDR3nt: TGTGCCAGCAGCTTAGTTGGGGTAGGCTATGGCTACACCTTC
abundance: NA; j_gene: TRBJ1-1; d_gene: NA; len: 13; v_gene: TRBV2; CDR3aa: CASRRDLNTEAFF; CDR3nt: TGTGCCAGCAGGCGGGATTTGAACACTGAAGCTTTCTTT
abundance: NA; j_gene: TRBJ2-1; d_gene: NA; len: 16; v_gene: TRBV27; CDR3aa: CASSFKALVKGNEQFF; CDR3nt: TGTGCCAGCAGTTTTAAGGCGTTAGTTAAAGGCAATGAGCAGTTCTTC
abundance: NA; j_gene: TRBJ1-4; d_gene: NA; len: 13; v_gene: TRBV14; CDR3aa: CASSHRGNEKLFF; CDR3nt: TGTGCCAGCAGCCACAGAGGGAATGAAAAACTGTTTTTT
abundance: NA; j_gene: TRBJ2-7; d_gene: NA; len: 12; v_gene: TRBV19; CDR3aa: CATRTGSYEQYF; CDR3nt: TGTGCCACCCGGACGGGTTCCTACGAGCAGTACTTC
abundance: NA; j_gene: TRBJ2-2; d_gene: NA; len: 17; v_gene: TRBV15; CDR3aa: CATSRSPWGAPTGELFF; CDR3nt: TGTGCCACCAGCAGATCCCCCTGGGGAGCGCCCACCGGGGAGCTGTTTTTT
abundance: NA; j_gene: TRBJ1-1; d_gene: TRBD1; len: 15; v_gene: TRBV27; CDR3aa: CASSPQGIKSSEAFF; CDR3nt: TGTGCCAGCAGCCCACAGGGGATCAAGTCGTCTGAAGCTTTCTTT
abundance: NA; j_gene: TRBJ1-2; d_gene: NA; len: 14; v_gene: TRBV11-3; CDR3aa: CASSPAGGMYGYTF; CDR3nt: TGTGCCAGCAGCCCGGCGGGAGGCATGTATGGCTACACCTTC
abundance: NA; j_gene: TRBJ2-7; d_gene: TRBD1; len: 17; v_gene: TRBV6-1; CDR3aa: CASSERDRAGTRYEQYF; CDR3nt: TGTGCCAGCAGTGAGCGGGACAGGGCCGGGACGAGATACGAGCAGTACTTC
abundance: NA; j_gene: TRBJ1-1; d_gene: NA; len: 16; v_gene: TRBV28; CDR3aa: CASSSGGRGWSPEAFF; CDR3nt: TGTGCCAGCAGTTCTGGGGGAAGGGGGTGGTCCCCTGAAGCTTTCTTT
abundance: NA; j_gene: TRBJ1-1; d_gene: NA; len: 13; v_gene: TRBV5-6; CDR3aa: CASSWAANTEAFF; CDR3nt: TGTGCCAGCAGCTGGGCCGCTAACACTGAAGCTTTCTTT
abundance: NA; j_gene: TRBJ2-1; d_gene: TRBD2; len: 18; v_gene: TRBV7-2; CDR3aa: CASSPRTSGGLWYNEQFF; CDR3nt: TGTGCCAGCAGCCCTCGGACTAGCGGGGGGCTCTGGTACAATGAGCAGTTCTTC
abundance: NA; j_gene: TRBJ2-1; d_gene: TRBD2; len: 16; v_gene: TRBV7-2; CDR3aa: CASSPPGLPTMGEQFF; CDR3nt: TGTGCCAGCAGCCCTCCGGGACTACCCACGATGGGTGAGCAGTTCTTC
abundance: once; j_gene: TRBJ2-7; d_gene: NA; len: 14; v_gene: TRBV11-3; CDR3aa: CASSFNPTSYEQYF; CDR3nt: TGTGCCAGCAGCTTCAATCCGACCTCCTACGAGCAGTACTTC
abundance: NA; j_gene: TRBJ2-2; d_gene: NA; len: 14; v_gene: TRBV15; CDR3aa: CATSRDVATGELFF; CDR3nt: TGTGCCACCAGCAGAGACGTGGCCACCGGGGAGCTGTTTTTT
abundance: NA; j_gene: TRBJ2-4; d_gene: NA; len: 12; v_gene: TRBV7-9; CDR3aa: CASRDQKNIQYF; CDR3nt: TGTGCCAGCAGGGATCAAAAAAACATTCAGTACTTC
abundance: NA; j_gene: TRBJ2-5; d_gene: NA; len: 15; v_gene: TRBV5-4; CDR3aa: CASSLTTAYQETQYF; CDR3nt: TGTGCCAGCAGCTTAACTACAGCGTACCAAGAGACCCAGTACTTC
abundance: NA; j_gene: TRBJ2-3; d_gene: NA; len: 14; v_gene: TRBV15; CDR3aa: CATSRLQFSDTQYF; CDR3nt: TGTGCCACCAGCAGATTACAATTTTCGGATACGCAGTATTTT
abundance: NA; j_gene: TRBJ2-3; d_gene: NA; len: 12; v_gene: TRBV9; CDR3aa: CASSGSTDTQYF; CDR3nt: TGTGCCAGCAGCGGTAGCACAGATACGCAGTATTTT
abundance: NA; j_gene: TRBJ1-2; d_gene: TRBD1; len: 15; v_gene: TRBV4-3; CDR3aa: CASSQDHDRGKGYTF; CDR3nt: TGCGCCAGCAGCCAAGATCATGACAGGGGGAAAGGCTACACCTTC
abundance: NA; j_gene: TRBJ1-5; d_gene: TRBD1; len: 18; v_gene: TRBV11-3; CDR3aa: CASSPRAVGDSYNQPQHF; CDR3nt: TGTGCCAGCAGCCCCAGAGCGGTGGGGGACAGCTATAATCAGCCCCAGCATTTT
abundance: NA; j_gene: TRBJ2-1; d_gene: NA; len: 15; v_gene: TRBV24-1; CDR3aa: CATADRGSSYNEQFF; CDR3nt: TGTGCCACCGCCGATCGGGGGAGCTCCTACAATGAGCAGTTCTTC
abundance: NA; j_gene: TRBJ1-2; d_gene: NA; len: 15; v_gene: TRBV18; CDR3aa: CASSPPGLFPYGYTF; CDR3nt: TGTGCCAGCTCACCACCGGGTTTGTTCCCCTATGGCTACACCTTC
abundance: NA; j_gene: TRBJ1-1; d_gene: NA; len: 16; v_gene: TRBV4-3; CDR3aa: CASSRITGTPNTEAFF; CDR3nt: TGCGCCAGCAGCCGAATAACCGGGACACCGAACACTGAAGCTTTCTTT
abundance: once; j_gene: TRBJ2-7; d_gene: TRBD2; len: 15; v_gene: TRBV4-1; CDR3aa: CASSQERLAAYEQYF; CDR3nt: TGCGCCAGCAGCCAAGAGAGACTAGCCGCCTACGAGCAGTACTTC
abundance: once; j_gene: TRBJ2-5; d_gene: NA; len: 12; v_gene: TRBV2; CDR3aa: CASSYSGETQYF; CDR3nt: TGTGCCAGCAGTTATAGCGGAGAGACCCAGTACTTC
abundance: NA; j_gene: TRBJ1-2; d_gene: NA; len: 12; v_gene: TRBV12-3/TRBV12-4; CDR3aa: CASSLRGDGYTF; CDR3nt: TGTGCCAGCAGTTTACGTGGGGATGGCTACACCTTC
abundance: NA; j_gene: TRBJ1-1; d_gene: NA; len: 18; v_gene: TRBV15; CDR3aa: CATSRGVGVGPWFTEAFF; CDR3nt: TGTGCCACCAGCAGAGGGGTCGGTGTGGGGCCATGGTTCACTGAAGCTTTCTTT
abundance: few; j_gene: TRBJ1-5; d_gene: NA; len: 16; v_gene: TRBV9; CDR3aa: CASSVGGLTGEEPQHF; CDR3nt: TGTGCCAGCAGCGTAGGTGGTCTGACAGGTGAGGAGCCCCAGCATTTT
abundance: NA; j_gene: TRBJ2-5; d_gene: NA; len: 14; v_gene: TRBV5-1; CDR3aa: CASSLISPQETQYF; CDR3nt: TGCGCCAGCAGCTTGATCTCCCCCCAAGAGACCCAGTACTTC
abundance: NA; j_gene: TRBJ2-4; d_gene: NA; len: 15; v_gene: TRBV28; CDR3aa: CASSLRQDAKNIQYF; CDR3nt: TGTGCCAGCAGTCTGCGACAAGATGCCAAAAACATTCAGTACTTC
abundance: NA; j_gene: TRBJ1-2; d_gene: NA; len: 15; v_gene: TRBV6-1; CDR3aa: CASSEAHGPNYGYTF; CDR3nt: TGTGCCAGCAGTGAAGCGCACGGACCTAACTATGGCTACACCTTC
abundance: few; j_gene: TRBJ2-1; d_gene: TRBD2; len: 16; v_gene: TRBV19; CDR3aa: CASRSLAGGITNEQFF; CDR3nt: TGTGCCAGTAGATCATTAGCGGGGGGTATTACCAATGAGCAGTTCTTC
abundance: NA; j_gene: TRBJ2-1; d_gene: TRBD2; len: 14; v_gene: TRBV19; CDR3aa: CASKILAGYNEQFF; CDR3nt: TGTGCCAGTAAAATCCTAGCGGGCTACAATGAGCAGTTCTTC
abundance: NA; j_gene: TRBJ1-2; d_gene: NA; len: 15; v_gene: TRBV4-3; CDR3aa: CASSQDPAGDDGYTF; CDR3nt: TGCGCCAGCAGCCAAGATCCGGCAGGGGATGATGGCTACACCTTC
abundance: NA; j_gene: TRBJ1-5; d_gene: TRBD1; len: 16; v_gene: TRBV7-2; CDR3aa: CASSLRTGPGNQPQHF; CDR3nt: TGTGCCAGCAGCCTCCGGACAGGGCCTGGCAATCAGCCCCAGCATTTT